This TCR beta chain was identified during a study of blood T cell repertoires in COVID-19. Measured with immunoSEQ multiplex PCR; TCRdb has only the in-frame clones, and not every one. This table has approximately 190,000 clones, roughly four fifths appearing once. From germline, CDR1 is KGHDR and CDR2 SFDVKD. Trimming took 5 bases from V and 2 from J; bases not matched to a gene: 8. The CDR3 is 18 residues long. This TCR derives from a man aged 30-40 years with active or convalescent COVID-19. Sample: peripheral blood. This chain uses TRBV24-1 with TRBJ2-6, with TRBD1 matching 10 bases. This CDR3 reads CATSGEVGQGAGANVLTF. CDR3 bases: TGTGCCACCAGTGGGGAAGTCGGACAGGGGGCTGGGGCCAACGTCCTGACTTTC.